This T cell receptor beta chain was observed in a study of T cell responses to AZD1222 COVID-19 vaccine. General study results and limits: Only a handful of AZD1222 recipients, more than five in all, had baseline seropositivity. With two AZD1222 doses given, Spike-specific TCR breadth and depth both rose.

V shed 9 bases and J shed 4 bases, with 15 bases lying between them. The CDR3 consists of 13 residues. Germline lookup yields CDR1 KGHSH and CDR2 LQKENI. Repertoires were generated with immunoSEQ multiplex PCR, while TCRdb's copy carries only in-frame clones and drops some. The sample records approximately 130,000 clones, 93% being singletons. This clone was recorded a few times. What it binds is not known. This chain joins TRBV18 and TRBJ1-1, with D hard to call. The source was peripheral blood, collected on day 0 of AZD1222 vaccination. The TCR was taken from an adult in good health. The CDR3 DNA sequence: TGTGCCAGTTCCGACAATGGAGTCACTGAAGCTTTCTTT. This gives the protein CASSDNGVTEAFF. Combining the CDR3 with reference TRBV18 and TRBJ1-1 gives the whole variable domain NAGVMQNPRHLVRRRGQEARLRCSPMKGHSHVYWYRQLPEEGLKFMVYLQKENIIDESGMPKERFSAEFPKEGPSILRIQQVVRGDSAAYFCASSDNGVTEAFFGQGTRLTVV.